A few counts support the clone carrying this T cell receptor (beta chain). Its target is unknown. This sample was included in a study of T cell responses to AZD1222 COVID-19 vaccine. Findings of the study overall: Donors, mostly white British, included more females; clonal diversity was possibly underestimated. There were vaccine-associated CD4 TCRs across spike, dominant at 160-218 and 743-854.

CDR1 ENHRY and CDR2 SYGVKD come from the germline V gene. This CDR3 comprises 12 residues. Clones were sequenced by immunoSEQ multiplex PCR, and TCRdb holds only the in-frame ones, with some missing. This table holds under 35,000 clones, 85% to 90% found once. Sequences were derived from peripheral blood, sampled 28 days after the second AZD1222 dose. The source is an adult who received the AZD1222 COVID-19 vaccine. The genes are TRBV10-3 and TRBJ2-7, with D perhaps matching TRBD1 (5 bases). In DNA, the CDR3 is TGTGTAACAGGCGCGACGTCCTACGAGCAGTACTTC. Its translation is CVTGATSYEQYF.